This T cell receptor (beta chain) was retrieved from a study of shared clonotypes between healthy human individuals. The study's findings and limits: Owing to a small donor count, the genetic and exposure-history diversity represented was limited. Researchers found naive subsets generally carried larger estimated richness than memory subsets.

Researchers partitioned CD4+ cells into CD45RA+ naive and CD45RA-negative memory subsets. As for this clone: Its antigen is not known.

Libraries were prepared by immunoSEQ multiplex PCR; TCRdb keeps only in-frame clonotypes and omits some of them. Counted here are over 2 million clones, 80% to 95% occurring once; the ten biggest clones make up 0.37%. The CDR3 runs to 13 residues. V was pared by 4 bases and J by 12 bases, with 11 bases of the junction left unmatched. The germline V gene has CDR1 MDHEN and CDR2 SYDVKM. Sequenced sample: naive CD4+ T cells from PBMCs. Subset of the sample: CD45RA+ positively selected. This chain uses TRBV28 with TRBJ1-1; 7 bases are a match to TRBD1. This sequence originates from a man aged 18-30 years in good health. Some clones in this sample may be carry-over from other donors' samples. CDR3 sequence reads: CASSSPTGRETFF. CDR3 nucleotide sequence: TGTGCCAGCAGTTCCCCGACAGGGCGGGAAACTTTCTTT.